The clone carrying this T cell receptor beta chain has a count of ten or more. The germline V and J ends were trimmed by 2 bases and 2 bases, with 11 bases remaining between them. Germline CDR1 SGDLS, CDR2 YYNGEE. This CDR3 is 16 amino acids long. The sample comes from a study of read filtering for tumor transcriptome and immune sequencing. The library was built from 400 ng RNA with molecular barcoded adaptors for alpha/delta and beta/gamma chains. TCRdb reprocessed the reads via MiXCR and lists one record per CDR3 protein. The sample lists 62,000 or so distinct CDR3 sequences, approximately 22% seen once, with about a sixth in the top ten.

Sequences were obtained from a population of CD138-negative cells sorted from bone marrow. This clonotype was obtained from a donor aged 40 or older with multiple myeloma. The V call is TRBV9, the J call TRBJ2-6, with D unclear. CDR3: CASSVTLRPGANVLTF. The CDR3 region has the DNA TGTGCCAGCAGCGTTACCCTTAGACCTGGGGCCAACGTCCTGACTTTC.